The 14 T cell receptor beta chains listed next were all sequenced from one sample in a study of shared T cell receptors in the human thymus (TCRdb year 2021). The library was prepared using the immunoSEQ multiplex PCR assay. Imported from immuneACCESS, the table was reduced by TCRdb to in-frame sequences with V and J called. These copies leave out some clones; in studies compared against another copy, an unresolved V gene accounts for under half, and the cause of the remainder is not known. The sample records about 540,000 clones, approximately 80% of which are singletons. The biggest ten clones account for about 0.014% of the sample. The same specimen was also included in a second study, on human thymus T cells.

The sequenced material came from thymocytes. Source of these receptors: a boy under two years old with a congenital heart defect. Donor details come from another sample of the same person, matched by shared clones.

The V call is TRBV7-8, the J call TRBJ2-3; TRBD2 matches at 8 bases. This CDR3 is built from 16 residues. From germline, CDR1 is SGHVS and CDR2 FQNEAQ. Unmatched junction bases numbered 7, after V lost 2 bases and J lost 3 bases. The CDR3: CASSLNNGRVTDTQYF. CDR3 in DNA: TGTGCCAGCAGCTTAAATAACGGGAGGGTTACAGATACGCAGTATTTT.

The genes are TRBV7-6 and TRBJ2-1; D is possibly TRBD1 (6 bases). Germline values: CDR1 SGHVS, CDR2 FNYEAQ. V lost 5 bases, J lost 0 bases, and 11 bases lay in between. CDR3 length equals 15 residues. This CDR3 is CASSPDRSSYNEQFF. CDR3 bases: TGTGCCAGCAGCCCCGACAGGTCCTCCTACAATGAGCAGTTCTTC.

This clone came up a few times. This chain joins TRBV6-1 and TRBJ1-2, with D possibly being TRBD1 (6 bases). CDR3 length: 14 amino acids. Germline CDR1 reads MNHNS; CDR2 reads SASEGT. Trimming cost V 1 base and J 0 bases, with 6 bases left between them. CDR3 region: CASSEDRANYGYTF. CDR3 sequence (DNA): TGTGCCAGCAGTGAAGACAGGGCTAACTATGGCTACACCTTC.

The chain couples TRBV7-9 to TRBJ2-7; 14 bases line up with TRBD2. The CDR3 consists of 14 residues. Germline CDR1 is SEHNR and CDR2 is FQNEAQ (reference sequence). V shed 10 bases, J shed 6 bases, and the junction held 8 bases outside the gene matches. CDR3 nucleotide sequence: TGTGCCACCTCGACTAGCGGGAGGGTTACCGAGCAGTACTTC. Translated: CATSTSGRVTEQYF.

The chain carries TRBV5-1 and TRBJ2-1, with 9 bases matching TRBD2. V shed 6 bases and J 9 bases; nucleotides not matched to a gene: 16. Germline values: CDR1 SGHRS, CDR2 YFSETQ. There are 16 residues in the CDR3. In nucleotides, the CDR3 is TGCGCCAGCAATACCCTCCCCGGGGCTAGCGGGATTGAGCAGTTCTTC. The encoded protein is CASNTLPGASGIEQFF. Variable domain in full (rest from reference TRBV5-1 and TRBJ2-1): KAGVTQTPRYLIKTRGQQVTLSCSPISGHRSVSWYQQTPGQGLQFLFEYFSETQRNKGNFPGRFSGRQFSNSRSEMNVSTLELGDSALYLCASNTLPGASGIEQFFGPGTRLTVL.

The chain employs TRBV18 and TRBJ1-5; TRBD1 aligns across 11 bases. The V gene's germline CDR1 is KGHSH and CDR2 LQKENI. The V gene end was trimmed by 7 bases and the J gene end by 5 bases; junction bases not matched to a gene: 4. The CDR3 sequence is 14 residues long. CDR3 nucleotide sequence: TGTGCCAGCTGGACAGGGGGCTTTGATCAGCCCCAGCATTTT. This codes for CASWTGGFDQPQHF. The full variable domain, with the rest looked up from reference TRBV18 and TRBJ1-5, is NAGVMQNPRHLVRRRGQEARLRCSPMKGHSHVYWYRQLPEEGLKFMVYLQKENIIDESGMPKERFSAEFPKEGPSILRIQQVVRGDSAAYFCASWTGGFDQPQHFGDGTRLSIL.

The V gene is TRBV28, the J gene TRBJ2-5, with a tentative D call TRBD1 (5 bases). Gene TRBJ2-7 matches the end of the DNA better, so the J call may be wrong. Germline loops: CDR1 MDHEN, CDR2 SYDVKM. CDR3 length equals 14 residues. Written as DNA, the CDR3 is TGTGCCAGCAGTTTAAATCCAGGGTTCTACGAGCAGTACTTC. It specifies CASSLNPGFYEQYF.

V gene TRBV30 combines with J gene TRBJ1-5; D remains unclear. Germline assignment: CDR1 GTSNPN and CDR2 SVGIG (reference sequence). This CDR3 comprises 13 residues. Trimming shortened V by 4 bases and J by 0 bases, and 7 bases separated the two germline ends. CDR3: CAWNSNSNQPQHF. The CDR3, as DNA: TGTGCCTGGAACTCTAATAGCAATCAGCCCCAGCATTTT.

CDR3 in amino acids: CASSSREGNEQFF. The CDR3 region has the DNA TGTGCCAGTAGTAGTCGGGAGGGCAATGAGCAGTTCTTC. The chain recombines TRBV19 with TRBJ2-1; TRBD2 agrees at 8 bases. The CDR3 has 13 residues. J was trimmed by 6 bases and V by 4 bases; bases with no gene match: 2. Germline V gene sequence: CDR1 LNHDA, CDR2 SQIVND (reference sequence).

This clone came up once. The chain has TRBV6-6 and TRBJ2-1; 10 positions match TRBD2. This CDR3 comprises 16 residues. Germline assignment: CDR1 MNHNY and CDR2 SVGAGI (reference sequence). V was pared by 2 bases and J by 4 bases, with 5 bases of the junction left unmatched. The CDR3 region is CASSYNLAGDYNEQFF. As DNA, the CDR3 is TGTGCCAGCAGTTACAATCTAGCGGGGGATTACAATGAGCAGTTCTTC.

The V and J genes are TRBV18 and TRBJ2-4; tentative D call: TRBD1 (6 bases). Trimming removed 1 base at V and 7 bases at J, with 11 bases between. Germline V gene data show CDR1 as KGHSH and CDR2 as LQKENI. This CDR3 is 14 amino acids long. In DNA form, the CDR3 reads TGTGCCAGCTCACCACTGGACAGCCTGAACATTCAGTACTTC. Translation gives CASSPLDSLNIQYF. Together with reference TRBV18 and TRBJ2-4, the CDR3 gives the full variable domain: NAGVMQNPRHLVRRRGQEARLRCSPMKGHSHVYWYRQLPEEGLKFMVYLQKENIIDESGMPKERFSAEFPKEGPSILRIQQVVRGDSAAYFCASSPLDSLNIQYFGAGTRLSVL.

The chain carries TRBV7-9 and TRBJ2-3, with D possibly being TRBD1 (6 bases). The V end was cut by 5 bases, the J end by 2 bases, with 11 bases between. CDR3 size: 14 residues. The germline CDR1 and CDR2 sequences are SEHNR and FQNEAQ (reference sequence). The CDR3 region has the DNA TGTGCCAGCAGCCCACAGGGCTCCACAGATACGCAGTATTTT. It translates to CASSPQGSTDTQYF.

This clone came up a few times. This CDR3 is CASSGAASDDEQYF. DNA of the CDR3: TGTGCCAGCAGTGGTGCGGCTAGCGATGACGAGCAGTACTTC. The chain combines TRBV6-6 with TRBJ2-7; D is perhaps TRBD2 (6 bases). The CDR3 is made up of 14 amino acids. The germline CDR1 and CDR2 sequences are MNHNY and SVGAGI (reference sequence). Trimming shortened V by 5 bases and J by 5 bases, and 16 bases separated the two germline ends.

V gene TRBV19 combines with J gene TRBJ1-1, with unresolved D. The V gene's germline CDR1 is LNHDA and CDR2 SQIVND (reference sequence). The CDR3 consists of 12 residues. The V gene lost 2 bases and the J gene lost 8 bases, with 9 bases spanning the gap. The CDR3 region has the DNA TGTGCCAGTAGTATAACCGCAGGCGAAGCTTTCTTT. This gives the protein CASSITAGEAFF.